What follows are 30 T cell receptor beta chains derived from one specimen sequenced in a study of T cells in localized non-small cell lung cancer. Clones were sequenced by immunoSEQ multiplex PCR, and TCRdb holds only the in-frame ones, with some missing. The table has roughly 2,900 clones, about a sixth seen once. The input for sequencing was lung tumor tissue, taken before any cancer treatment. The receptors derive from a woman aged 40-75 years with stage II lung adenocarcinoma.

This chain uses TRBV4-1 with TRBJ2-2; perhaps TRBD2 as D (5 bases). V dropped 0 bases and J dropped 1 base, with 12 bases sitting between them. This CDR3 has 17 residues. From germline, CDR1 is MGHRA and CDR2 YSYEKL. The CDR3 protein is CASSQDHQAVNTGELFF. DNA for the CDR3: TGCGCCAGCAGCCAAGATCATCAAGCGGTGAACACCGGGGAGCTGTTTTTT.

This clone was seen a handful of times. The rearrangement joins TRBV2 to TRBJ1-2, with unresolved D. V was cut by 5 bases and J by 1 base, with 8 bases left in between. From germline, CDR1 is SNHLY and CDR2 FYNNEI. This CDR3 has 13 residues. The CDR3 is CASSKDFNYGYTF. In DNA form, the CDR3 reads TGTGCCAGCAGTAAGGACTTTAACTATGGCTACACCTTC.

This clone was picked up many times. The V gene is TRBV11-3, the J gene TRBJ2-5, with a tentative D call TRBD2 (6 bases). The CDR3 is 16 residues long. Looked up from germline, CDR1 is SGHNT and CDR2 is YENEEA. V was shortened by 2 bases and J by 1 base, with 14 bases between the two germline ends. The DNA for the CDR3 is TGTGCCAGCAGCTTACTTTTACGACTAGGCCAAGAGACCCAGTACTTC. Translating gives CASSLLLRLGQETQYF. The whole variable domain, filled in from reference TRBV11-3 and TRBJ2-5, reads EAGVVQSPRYKIIEKKQPVAFWCNPISGHNTLYWYLQNLGQGPELLIRYENEEAVDDSQLPKDRFSAERLKGVDSTLKIQPAELGDSAVYLCASSLLLRLGQETQYFGPGTRLLVL.

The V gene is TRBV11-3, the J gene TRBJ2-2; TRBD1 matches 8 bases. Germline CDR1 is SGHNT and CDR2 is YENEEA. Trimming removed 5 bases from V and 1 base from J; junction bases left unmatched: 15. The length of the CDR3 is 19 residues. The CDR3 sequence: CASSLPGTGMALNTGELFF. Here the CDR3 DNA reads TGTGCCAGCAGCCTACCCGGGACAGGCATGGCCTTGAACACCGGGGAGCTGTTTTTT.

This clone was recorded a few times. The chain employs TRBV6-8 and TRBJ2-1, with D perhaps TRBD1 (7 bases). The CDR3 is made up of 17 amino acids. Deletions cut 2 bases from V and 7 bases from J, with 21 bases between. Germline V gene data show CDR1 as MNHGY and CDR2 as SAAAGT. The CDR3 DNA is TGTGCCAGCAGTTACGGGGGGAGGAGGGGGCGCGGGAATGAGCAGTTCTTC. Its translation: CASSYGGRRGRGNEQFF.

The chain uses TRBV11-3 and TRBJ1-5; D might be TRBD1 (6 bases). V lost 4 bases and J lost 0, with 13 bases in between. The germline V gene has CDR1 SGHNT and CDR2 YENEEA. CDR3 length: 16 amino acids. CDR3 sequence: CASSSGGGNSNQPQHF. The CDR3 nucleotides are TGTGCCAGCAGCTCGGGGGGCGGGAATAGCAATCAGCCCCAGCATTTT.

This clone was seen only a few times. Here the CDR3 DNA reads TGTGCCAGCAGTGAAAGCGGGGACGAGCAGTACTTC. Protein: CASSESGDEQYF. The V gene is TRBV9, the J gene TRBJ2-7; 7 nucleotides line up with TRBD2. V lost 5 bases, J lost 5 bases, and 4 bases stayed unmatched. Germline V lookup: CDR1 SGDLS, CDR2 YYNGEE. The CDR3 covers 12 residues.

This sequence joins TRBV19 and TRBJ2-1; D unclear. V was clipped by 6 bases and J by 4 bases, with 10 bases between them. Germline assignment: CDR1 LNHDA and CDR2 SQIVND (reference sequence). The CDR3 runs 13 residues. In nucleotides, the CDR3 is TGTGCCAGTAGCGAGTCTTTTTACAATGAGCAGTTCTTC. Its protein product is CASSESFYNEQFF. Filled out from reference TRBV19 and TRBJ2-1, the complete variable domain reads DGGITQSPKYLFRKEGQNVTLSCEQNLNHDAMYWYRQDPGQGLRLIYYSQIVNDFQKGDIAEGYSVSREKKESFPLTVTSAQKNPTAFYLCASSESFYNEQFFGPGTRLTVL.

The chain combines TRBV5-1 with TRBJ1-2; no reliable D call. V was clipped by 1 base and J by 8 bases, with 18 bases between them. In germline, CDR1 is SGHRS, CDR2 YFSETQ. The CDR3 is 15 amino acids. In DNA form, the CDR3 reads TGCGCCAGCAGCTTGAAAGAAGGCTCCCAGGAAGGCTACACCTTC. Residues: CASSLKEGSQEGYTF.

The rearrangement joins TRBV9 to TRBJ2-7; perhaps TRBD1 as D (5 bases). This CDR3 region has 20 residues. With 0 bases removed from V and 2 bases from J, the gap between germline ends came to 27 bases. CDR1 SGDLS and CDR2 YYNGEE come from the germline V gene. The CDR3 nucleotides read TGTGCCAGCAGCGTAGAGACTCCCTTAGGGGCAGCCAAAATTACCTACGAGCAGTACTTC. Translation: CASSVETPLGAAKITYEQYF.

The CDR3 region is CASGQTGPNTEAFF. In nucleotides, the CDR3 is TGCGCCAGCGGTCAGACAGGGCCAAACACTGAAGCTTTCTTT. The V and J genes are TRBV5-1 and TRBJ1-1, with TRBD1 matching over 7 bases. Germline trimming cut 7 bases from V and 2 bases from J; bases unmatched to any gene: 8. CDR3 size: 14 residues. CDR1 is SGHRS and CDR2 is YFSETQ in the germline V gene.

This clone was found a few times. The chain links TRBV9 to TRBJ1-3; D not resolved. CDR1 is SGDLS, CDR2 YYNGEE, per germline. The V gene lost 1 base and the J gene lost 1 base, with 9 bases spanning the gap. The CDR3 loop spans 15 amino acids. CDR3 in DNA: TGTGCCAGCAGCGTATGGTCTGGGTCTGGAAACACCATATATTTT. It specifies CASSVWSGSGNTIYF. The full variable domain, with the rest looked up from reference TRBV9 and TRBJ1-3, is DSGVTQTPKHLITATGQRVTLRCSPRSGDLSVYWYQQSLDQGLQFLIQYYNGEERAKGNILERFSAQQFPDLHSELNLSSLELGDSALYFCASSVWSGSGNTIYFGEGSWLTVV.

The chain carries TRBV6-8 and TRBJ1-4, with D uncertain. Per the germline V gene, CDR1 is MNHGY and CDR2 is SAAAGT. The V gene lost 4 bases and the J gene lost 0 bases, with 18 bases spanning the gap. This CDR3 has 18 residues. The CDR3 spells CASSSPNERHPTNEKLFF. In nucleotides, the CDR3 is TGTGCCAGCAGTTCACCAAACGAGAGACATCCAACTAATGAAAAACTGTTTTTT.

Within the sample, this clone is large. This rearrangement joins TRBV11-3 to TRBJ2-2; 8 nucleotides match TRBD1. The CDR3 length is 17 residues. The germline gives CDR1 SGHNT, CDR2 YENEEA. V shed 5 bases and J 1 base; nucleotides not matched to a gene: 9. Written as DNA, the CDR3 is TGTGCCAGCAGCCACTGGACAGGGAAAGAGAACACCGGGGAGCTGTTTTTT. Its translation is CASSHWTGKENTGELFF.

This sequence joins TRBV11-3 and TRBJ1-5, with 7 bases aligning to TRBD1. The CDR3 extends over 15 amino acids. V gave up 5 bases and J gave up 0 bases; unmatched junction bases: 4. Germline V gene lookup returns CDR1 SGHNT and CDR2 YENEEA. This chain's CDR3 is CASSPTGNSNQPQHF. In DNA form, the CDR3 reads TGTGCCAGCAGCCCGACAGGGAATAGCAATCAGCCCCAGCATTTT.

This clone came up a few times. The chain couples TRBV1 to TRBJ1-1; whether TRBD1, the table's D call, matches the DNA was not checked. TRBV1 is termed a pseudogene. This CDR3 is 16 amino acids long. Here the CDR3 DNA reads TGCGCCAGCAGCCAACGAACCGGGACAGGGGCCTCTGAAGCTTTCTTT. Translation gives CASSQRTGTGASEAFF.

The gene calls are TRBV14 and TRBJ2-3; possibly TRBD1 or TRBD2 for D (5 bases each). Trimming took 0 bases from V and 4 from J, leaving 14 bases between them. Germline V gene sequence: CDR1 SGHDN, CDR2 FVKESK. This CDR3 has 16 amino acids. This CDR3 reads CASSQDVGTHPDTQYF. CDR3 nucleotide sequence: TGTGCCAGCAGCCAAGATGTCGGGACCCACCCAGATACGCAGTATTTT.

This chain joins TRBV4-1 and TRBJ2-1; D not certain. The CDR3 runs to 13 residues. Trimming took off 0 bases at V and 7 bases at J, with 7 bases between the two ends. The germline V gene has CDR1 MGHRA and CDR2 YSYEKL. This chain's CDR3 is CASSQDPRNEQFF. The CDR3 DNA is TGCGCCAGCAGCCAAGATCCTAGGAATGAGCAGTTCTTC.

CDR3 in amino acids: CASSRQGLKGSYNEQFF. The DNA for the CDR3 is TGCGCCAGCAGCCGACAGGGGTTAAAAGGGTCCTACAATGAGCAGTTCTTC. The chain couples TRBV5-1 to TRBJ2-1; 8 positions agree with TRBD1. After removal of 4 bases from V and 1 base from J, the junction contained 10 bases not matched to a gene. The CDR3 covers 17 residues. The V gene's germline CDR1 is SGHRS and CDR2 YFSETQ.

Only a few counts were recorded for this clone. The CDR3 DNA sequence: TGTGCCAGCAGTTCTCATGTTGTAGGGGGCACGGCTGAAGCTTTCTTT. Its protein is CASSSHVVGGTAEAFF. V gene TRBV6-8 combines with J gene TRBJ1-1; 7 nucleotides agree with TRBD1. The CDR3 contains 16 residues. Looked up from germline, CDR1 is MNHGY and CDR2 is SAAAGT. V gave up 4 bases and J gave up 6 bases; unmatched junction bases: 14.

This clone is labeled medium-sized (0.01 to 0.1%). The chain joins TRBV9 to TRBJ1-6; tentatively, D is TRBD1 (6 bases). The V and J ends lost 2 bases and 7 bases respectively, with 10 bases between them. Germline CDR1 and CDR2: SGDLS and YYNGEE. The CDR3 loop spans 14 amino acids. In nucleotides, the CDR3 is TGTGCCAGCAGCGTCGACAGGTTGAATTCACCCCTCCACTTT. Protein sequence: CASSVDRLNSPLHF.

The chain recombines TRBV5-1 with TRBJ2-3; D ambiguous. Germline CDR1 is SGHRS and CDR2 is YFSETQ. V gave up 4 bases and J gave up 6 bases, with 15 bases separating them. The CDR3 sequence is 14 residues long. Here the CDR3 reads CASSKDAIMDTQYF. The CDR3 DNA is TGCGCCAGCAGCAAGGATGCAATCATGGATACGCAGTATTTT.

CDR3 region: CSVTGLVSNTGELFF. The CDR3 region has the DNA TGCAGCGTAACAGGGCTCGTCTCGAACACCGGGGAGCTGTTTTTT. The J gene is TRBJ2-2, the V gene TRBV29-1; a possible D gene is TRBD1 (6 bases). Germline CDR1 SQVTM, CDR2 ANQGSEA. The CDR3 loop spans 15 amino acids. The V and J ends lost 6 bases and 0 bases respectively, with 14 bases between them.

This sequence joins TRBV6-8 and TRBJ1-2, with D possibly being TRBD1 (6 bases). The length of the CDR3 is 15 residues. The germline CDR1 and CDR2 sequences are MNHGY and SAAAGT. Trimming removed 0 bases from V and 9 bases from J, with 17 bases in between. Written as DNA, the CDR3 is TGTGCCAGCAGTTACTCAGGCAGGGGTTTTGTTCGCTACACCTTC. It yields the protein CASSYSGRGFVRYTF.

CDR3 in amino acids: CASSLGQGRETQYF. The CDR3 DNA sequence: TGTGCCAGCAGCCTAGGACAGGGTCGAGAGACCCAGTACTTC. The chain combines TRBV6-8 with TRBJ2-5; 8 nucleotides match TRBD1. Germline values: CDR1 MNHGY, CDR2 SAAAGT. After removal of 6 bases from V and 4 bases from J, the junction contained 7 bases not matched to a gene. The CDR3 contains 14 residues.

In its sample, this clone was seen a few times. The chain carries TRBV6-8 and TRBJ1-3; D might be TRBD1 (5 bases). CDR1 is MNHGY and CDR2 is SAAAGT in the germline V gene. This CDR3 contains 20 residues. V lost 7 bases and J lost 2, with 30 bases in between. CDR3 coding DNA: TGTGCCAGCATTGAAAAGGGAGCATTTTTTGGGGCGCGAGCTGGAAACACCATATATTTT. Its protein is CASIEKGAFFGARAGNTIYF.

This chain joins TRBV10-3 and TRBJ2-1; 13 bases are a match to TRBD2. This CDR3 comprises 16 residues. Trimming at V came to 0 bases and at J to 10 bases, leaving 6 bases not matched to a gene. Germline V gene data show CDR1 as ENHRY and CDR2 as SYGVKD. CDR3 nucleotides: TGTGCCATCAGTGAGTCGACACTAGCGGGGGGGCTGGAGCAGTTCTTC. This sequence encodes CAISESTLAGGLEQFF.

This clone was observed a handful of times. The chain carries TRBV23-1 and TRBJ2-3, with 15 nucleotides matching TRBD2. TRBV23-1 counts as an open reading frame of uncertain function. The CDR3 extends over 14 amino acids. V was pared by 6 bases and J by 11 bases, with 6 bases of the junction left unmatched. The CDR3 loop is CASSRTSGGAKQYF. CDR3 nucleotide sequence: TGCGCCAGCAGCCGGACTAGCGGGGGGGCCAAGCAGTATTTT.

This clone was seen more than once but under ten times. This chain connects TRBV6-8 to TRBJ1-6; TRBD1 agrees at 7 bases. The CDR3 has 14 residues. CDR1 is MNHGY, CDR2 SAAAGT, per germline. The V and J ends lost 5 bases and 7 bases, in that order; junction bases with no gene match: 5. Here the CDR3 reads CASSPGQFNSPLHF. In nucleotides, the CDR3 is TGTGCCAGCAGTCCGGGACAGTTCAATTCACCCCTCCACTTT.

The CDR3 nucleotides read TGTGCCAGCAGTGATAGCGGGGGGCCCTACCAAGAGACCCAGTACTTC. This gives the protein CASSDSGGPYQETQYF. The rearrangement uses TRBV6-8 and TRBJ2-5, with 10 positions matching TRBD2. Germline loops: CDR1 MNHGY, CDR2 SAAAGT. V lost 5 bases and J lost 0; bases outside the gene matches: 6. CDR3 length equals 16 residues.